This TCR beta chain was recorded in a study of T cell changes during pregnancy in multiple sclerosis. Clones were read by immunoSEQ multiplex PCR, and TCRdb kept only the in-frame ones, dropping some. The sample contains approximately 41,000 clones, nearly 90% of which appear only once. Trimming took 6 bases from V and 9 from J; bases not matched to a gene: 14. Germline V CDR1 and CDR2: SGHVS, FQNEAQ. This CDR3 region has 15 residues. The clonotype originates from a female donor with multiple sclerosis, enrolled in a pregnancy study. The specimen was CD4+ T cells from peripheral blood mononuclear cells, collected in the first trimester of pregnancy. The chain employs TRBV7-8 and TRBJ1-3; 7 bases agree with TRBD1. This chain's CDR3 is CASRPQGTEGSTIYF. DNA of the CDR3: TGTGCCAGCAGACCTCAGGGGACAGAAGGTTCCACCATATATTTT. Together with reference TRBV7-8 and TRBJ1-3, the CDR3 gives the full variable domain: GAGVSQSPRYKVAKRGQDVALRCDPISGHVSLFWYQQALGQGPEFLTYFQNEAQLDKSGLPSDRFFAERPEGSVSTLKIQRTQQEDSAVYLCASRPQGTEGSTIYFGEGSWLTVV.